The 18 T cell receptor beta chains given below trace back to one sample, sequenced in a study of cytomegalovirus exposure and HLA in healthy donors. The PCR made use of 60 Vbeta and 13 Jbeta primers. TCRdb's table, derived via immunoSEQ multiplex PCR, lists solely in-frame clones and lacks some. The sample carries 140,000 or so clones, around 10% recorded once. Sequencing used PBMCs. These receptors were taken from a male donor in good health and CMV-seronegative.

The genes are TRBV7-9 and TRBJ2-7; D unresolved. The CDR3 is 14 residues long. Per germline, CDR1 SEHNR and CDR2 FQNEAQ (reference sequence). Trimming shortened V by 1 base and J by 2 bases, and 9 bases separated the two germline ends. The CDR3, as DNA: TGTGCCAGCAGCTTAGATGACGGAGCCTACGAGCAGTACTTC. Translated: CASSLDDGAYEQYF.

The rearrangement uses TRBV4-2 and TRBJ1-2; D uncertain. This CDR3 region has 16 residues. Germline loops: CDR1 LGHNA, CDR2 YNFKEQ. Trimming removed 1 base from V and 4 bases from J, with 16 bases in between. The CDR3 DNA is TGTGCCAGCAGCCAAGTGGAGGGAAACCTGTTCTATGGCTACACCTTC. This codes for CASSQVEGNLFYGYTF.

This clone showed up just a few times. The J gene is TRBJ2-5, the V gene TRBV7-9; D unresolved. The V end lost 3 bases, the J end lost 2 bases, and 7 bases lay between the germline ends. Germline V gene data show CDR1 as SEHNR and CDR2 as FQNEAQ (reference sequence). This CDR3 contains 13 residues. This CDR3 is CASSFPGQETQYF. The CDR3 DNA is TGTGCCAGCAGCTTCCCAGGACAAGAGACCCAGTACTTC.

This clone turned up a few times. CDR3 sequence reads: CASSPYWDTRDEKLFF. DNA for the CDR3: TGTGCCAGCAGTCCGTATTGGGACACTCGGGATGAAAAACTGTTTTTT. J is TRBJ1-4 and V is TRBV28; D might be TRBD1 (6 bases). Germline V gene sequence: CDR1 MDHEN, CDR2 SYDVKM. CDR3 size: 16 residues. Trimming stripped 5 bases from V and 6 bases from J, with 19 bases between. Using reference TRBV28 and TRBJ1-4 for the parts outside the CDR3, the full variable domain is DVKVTQSSRYLVKRTGEKVFLECVQDMDHENMFWYRQDPGLGLRLIYFSYDVKMKEKGDIPEGYSVSREKKERFSLILESASTNQTSMYLCASSPYWDTRDEKLFFGSGTQLSVL.

J is TRBJ1-2 and V is TRBV19, with a weak D call TRBD1 (6 bases). The germline V gene has CDR1 LNHDA and CDR2 SQIVND (reference sequence). Trimming removed 6 bases at V and 3 bases at J, with 17 bases between. The CDR3 extends over 15 amino acids. CDR3 nucleotide sequence: TGTGCCAGTAGCCGCTTCGACAGGCAGGACTATGGCTACACCTTC. Translated, it gives CASSRFDRQDYGYTF.

This clone was detected only a few times. The genes are TRBV7-9 and TRBJ1-2, with D possibly TRBD1 on 5 matching bases. This CDR3 contains 14 residues. The germline gives CDR1 SEHNR, CDR2 FQNEAQ (reference sequence). Trimming shortened V by 1 base and J by 2 bases, and 8 bases separated the two germline ends. CDR3 nucleotides: TGTGCCAGCAGCTTAGATGGGGGGAACTATGGCTACACCTTC. Amino acids: CASSLDGGNYGYTF.

This chain joins TRBV7-2 and TRBJ2-7, with 11 bases identical to TRBD1. CDR1 SGHTA and CDR2 FQGNSA come from the germline V gene. The CDR3 runs to 16 residues. Trimming cost V 5 bases and J 4 bases; bases outside gene matches: 10. This CDR3 is CASSLHGQGAWYEQYF. The CDR3 nucleotides read TGTGCCAGCAGCCTACACGGACAGGGGGCTTGGTACGAGCAGTACTTC. The full variable domain, rest sourced from reference TRBV7-2 and TRBJ2-7, is GAGVSQSPSNKVTEKGKDVELRCDPISGHTALYWYRQSLGQGLEFLIYFQGNSAPDKSGLPSDRFSAERTGGSVSTLTIQRTQQEDSAVYLCASSLHGQGAWYEQYFGPGTRLTVT.

This clone was detected only a few times. The V gene is TRBV7-2, the J gene TRBJ1-6, with D possibly matching TRBD1 (5 bases). Trimming shortened V by 2 bases and J by 10 bases, and 12 bases separated the two germline ends. This CDR3 contains 14 residues. Germline V gene sequence: CDR1 SGHTA, CDR2 FQGNSA. CDR3 bases: TGTGCCAGCAGCTTACAGGCAGGGTACTCACCCCTCCACTTT. It encodes CASSLQAGYSPLHF.

This clone was detected a few times. CDR3 coding DNA: TGCGCCAGCAGCTTTTCAGGGGGACATAATTCACCCCTCCACTTT. This gives the protein CASSFSGGHNSPLHF. The rearrangement joins TRBV5-1 to TRBJ1-6, with 7 nucleotides matching TRBD1. The CDR3 consists of 15 residues. Germline loops: CDR1 SGHRS, CDR2 YFSETQ. V trimming: 2 bases; J trimming: 5 bases; junction bases outside the gene matches: 4.

The chain employs TRBV6-6 and TRBJ1-2; no clear D gene. The CDR3 has 13 residues. V was trimmed by 5 bases and J by 1 base, leaving 8 bases between them. From germline, CDR1 is MNHNY and CDR2 SVGAGI (reference sequence). The CDR3 loop reads CASSIDFNYGYTF. The CDR3 DNA follows: TGTGCCAGCAGTATCGACTTTAACTATGGCTACACCTTC.

This clone was found a few times. The gene calls are TRBV6-6 and TRBJ2-1, with 8 bases matching TRBD1. The CDR3 consists of 14 residues. V shed 6 bases, J shed 6 bases, and the junction held 7 bases outside the gene matches. Per the germline V gene, CDR1 is MNHNY and CDR2 is SVGAGI (reference sequence). The CDR3 DNA reads TGTGCCAGCAGAACAGGGGGAGCTGTCAATGAGCAGTTCTTC. It is translated as CASRTGGAVNEQFF.

The rearrangement links TRBV2 to TRBJ1-2; tentatively, D is TRBD1 (5 bases). The germline CDR1 and CDR2 sequences are SNHLY and FYNNEI. Trimming pared 3 bases from V and 7 bases from J, leaving 18 bases between. The CDR3 runs to 15 residues. The CDR3 DNA follows: TGTGCCAGCAGTGACTTGTGGGGCAGGAAGGGTGGCTACACCTTC. Its protein is CASSDLWGRKGGYTF.

This clone was seen a few times. The chain links TRBV6-6 to TRBJ1-1; D perhaps matches TRBD1 (5 bases). There are 16 residues in the CDR3. The germline gives CDR1 MNHNY, CDR2 SVGAGI (reference sequence). Trimming pared 6 bases from V and 0 bases from J, leaving 17 bases between. CDR3: CASSGGAERVNTEAFF. CDR3 in DNA: TGTGCCAGCAGCGGTGGGGCAGAAAGGGTGAACACTGAAGCTTTCTTT.

This sequence joins TRBV4-1 and TRBJ2-5, with 7 bases that match TRBD2. J gave up 2 bases and V 1 base, and 4 bases lay outside the gene matches. This CDR3 is built from 15 residues. The V gene's germline CDR1 is MGHRA and CDR2 YSYEKL. The CDR3 here is CASSQVTAGQETQYF. The DNA for the CDR3 is TGCGCCAGCAGCCAAGTAACAGCGGGGCAAGAGACCCAGTACTTC.

This clone was seen more than once but under ten times. This sequence joins TRBV25-1 and TRBJ2-7, with a tentative D call TRBD1 (6 bases). The CDR3 is 16 amino acids. Germline V gives CDR1 MGHDK, CDR2 SYGVNS. Trimming took off 1 base at V and 4 bases at J, with 17 bases between the two ends. In DNA form, the CDR3 reads TGTGCCAGCAGTGAATTTATCGTGACAGGTCAATACGAGCAGTACTTC. Protein product: CASSEFIVTGQYEQYF.

The chain combines TRBV7-2 with TRBJ1-2; 7 bases are a match to TRBD1. The CDR3 length is 15 residues. Trimming at V came to 1 base and at J to 3 bases, leaving 5 bases not matched to a gene. Per germline, CDR1 SGHTA and CDR2 FQGNSA. The CDR3 spells CASSLVWQGDYGYTF. The CDR3 DNA follows: TGTGCCAGCAGCTTAGTTTGGCAGGGGGACTATGGCTACACCTTC.

In this sample, this clone turned up a few times. The V gene is TRBV7-6, the J gene TRBJ1-5; 10 positions match TRBD1. CDR1 is SGHVS, CDR2 FNYEAQ, per germline. The CDR3 has 14 amino acids. J gave up 7 bases and V 4 bases, and 4 bases lay outside the gene matches. The CDR3 DNA sequence: TGTGCCAGCAGCTCCATGGACAGGGGGCAGCCCCAGCATTTT. It yields the protein CASSSMDRGQPQHF. Using reference TRBV7-6 and TRBJ1-5 for the parts outside the CDR3, the full variable domain is GAGVSQSPRYKVTKRGQDVALRCDPISGHVSLYWYRQALGQGPEFLTYFNYEAQQDKSGLPNDRFSAERPEGSISTLTIQRTEQRDSAMYRCASSSMDRGQPQHFGDGTRLSIL.

The rearrangement links TRBV27 to TRBJ1-3, with TRBD1 identical over 7 bases. The CDR3 totals 13 residues. Losses at the gene ends were 2 bases for V and 16 bases for J; bases not matched to a gene: 11. CDR1 is MNHEY and CDR2 is SMNVEV in the germline V gene (reference sequence). CDR3 DNA: TGTGCCAGCAGTTTAGGGATCGGACAGGCCGTTTATTTT. It is translated as CASSLGIGQAVYF.